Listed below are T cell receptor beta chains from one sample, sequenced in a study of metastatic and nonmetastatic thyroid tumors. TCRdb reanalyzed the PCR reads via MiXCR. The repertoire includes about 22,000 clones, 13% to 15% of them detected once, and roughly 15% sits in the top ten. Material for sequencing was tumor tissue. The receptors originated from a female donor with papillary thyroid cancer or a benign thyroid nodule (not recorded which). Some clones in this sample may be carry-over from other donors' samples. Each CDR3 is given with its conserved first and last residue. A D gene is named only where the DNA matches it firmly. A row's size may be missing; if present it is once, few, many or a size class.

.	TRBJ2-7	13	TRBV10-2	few	CASRPGLQSGQYF	TGCGCCAGCAGGCCGGGACTCCAGTCGGGGCAGTACTTC
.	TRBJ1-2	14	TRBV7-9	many	CASSIGQNNYGYTF	TGTGCCAGCAGCATCGGACAGAATAACTATGGCTACACCTTC
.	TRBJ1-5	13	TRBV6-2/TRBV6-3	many	CASSRSGNQPQHF	TGTGCCAGCAGCCGCTCAGGGAACCAGCCCCAGCATTTT
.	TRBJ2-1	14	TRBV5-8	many	CASSFSGGANEQFF	TGTGCCAGCAGCTTTTCTGGGGGAGCAAATGAGCAGTTCTTC
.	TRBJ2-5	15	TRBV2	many	CASSDTPGAQETQYF	TGTGCCAGCAGTGACACCCCCGGGGCCCAAGAGACCCAGTACTTC
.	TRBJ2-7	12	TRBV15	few	CATSRDDTEQYF	TGTGCCACCAGCAGAGATGATACCGAGCAGTACTTC
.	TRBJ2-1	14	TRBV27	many	CASRHGTRWNEQFF	TGTGCCAGCAGACACGGGACTCGGTGGAATGAGCAGTTCTTC
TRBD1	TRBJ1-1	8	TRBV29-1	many	CSDRGAFF	TGCAGCGACAGGGGAGCTTTCTTT
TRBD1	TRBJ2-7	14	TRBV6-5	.	CASSYGTGAYEQYF	TGTGCCAGCAGTTACGGGACAGGGGCCTACGAGCAGTACTTC
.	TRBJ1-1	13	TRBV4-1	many	CASSQDMNTEAFF	TGCGCCAGCAGCCAAGACATGAACACTGAAGCTTTCTTT
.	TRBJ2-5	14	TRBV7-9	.	CASQRGGQRLTQYF	TGTGCCAGCCAGAGGGGGGGACAGCGACTGACCCAGTACTTC
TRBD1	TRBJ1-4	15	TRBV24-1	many	CATSDPGTGNEKLFF	TGCGCCACCAGTGACCCCGGGACAGGGAATGAAAAACTGTTTTTT
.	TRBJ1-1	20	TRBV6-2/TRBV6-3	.	CASTPPAARYWERTNTEAFF	TGTGCCAGCACTCCCCCAGCGGCGAGGTATTGGGAGAGAACGAACACTGAAGCTTTCTTT
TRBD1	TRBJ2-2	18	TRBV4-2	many	CASSQASTGDPNTGELFF	TGTGCCAGCAGCCAAGCTTCTACAGGGGACCCGAACACCGGGGAGCTGTTTTTT
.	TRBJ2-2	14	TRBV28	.	CASRTGVDTGELFF	TGTGCCAGCAGGACCGGGGTCGACACCGGGGAGCTGTTTTTT
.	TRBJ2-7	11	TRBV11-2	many	CASRNFDEQYF	TGTGCCAGCAGGAACTTCGACGAGCAGTACTTC
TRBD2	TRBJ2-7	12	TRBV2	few	CASSLAGDEQYF	TGTGCCAGCAGTCTAGCGGGAGACGAGCAGTACTTC
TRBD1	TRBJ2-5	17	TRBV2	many	CASSEGNRGPTSETQYF	TGTGCCAGCAGTGAAGGTAACAGGGGGCCGACCTCAGAGACCCAGTACTTC
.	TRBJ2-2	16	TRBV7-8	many	CASSFQAGGNTGELFF	TGTGCCAGCAGCTTTCAGGCGGGCGGGAACACCGGGGAGCTGTTTTTT
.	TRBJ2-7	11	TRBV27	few	CASSSSYEQYF	TGTGCCAGCTCTAGCTCCTACGAGCAGTACTTC
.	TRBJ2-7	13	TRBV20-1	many	CSARALGSYEQYF	TGCAGTGCTAGAGCCCTCGGATCCTACGAGCAGTACTTC
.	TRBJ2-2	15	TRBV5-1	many	CASTEQGGVSGELFF	TGCGCCAGCACAGAACAGGGAGGGGTATCCGGGGAGCTGTTTTTT
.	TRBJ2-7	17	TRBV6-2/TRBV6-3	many	CASHQRGDRLVPFEQYF	TGTGCCAGCCACCAACGGGGGGACAGACTTGTACCATTCGAGCAGTACTTC
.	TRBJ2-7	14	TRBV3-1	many	CASSPLRDSYEQYF	TGTGCCAGCAGCCCCCTTCGGGACTCCTACGAGCAGTACTTC
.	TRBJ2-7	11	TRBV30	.	CAWSVAYEQYF	TGTGCCTGGAGTGTAGCCTACGAGCAGTACTTC
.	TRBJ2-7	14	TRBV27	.	CASSSGESSYEQYF	TGTGCCAGCAGTTCGGGGGAGTCAAGCTACGAGCAGTACTTC
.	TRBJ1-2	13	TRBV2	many	CASRATEFNGYTF	TGTGCCAGCAGAGCGACGGAATTTAATGGCTACACCTTC
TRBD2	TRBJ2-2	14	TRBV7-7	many	CASSPSGATGELFF	TGTGCCAGCAGCCCTAGCGGGGCTACCGGGGAGCTGTTTTTT
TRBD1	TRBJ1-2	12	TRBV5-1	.	CASSPLTGGYTF	TGCGCCAGCAGCCCACTGACAGGGGGCTACACCTTC
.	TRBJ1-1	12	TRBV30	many	CAWSEPDTEAFF	TGTGCCTGGAGCGAACCGGACACTGAAGCTTTCTTT
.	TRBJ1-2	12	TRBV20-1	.	CSGAPFNYGYTF	TGCAGTGGTGCTCCGTTTAACTATGGCTACACCTTC
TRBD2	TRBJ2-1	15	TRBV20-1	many	CSAPPPASGYNEQFF	TGCAGTGCTCCGCCCCCGGCTAGCGGTTACAATGAGCAGTTCTTC
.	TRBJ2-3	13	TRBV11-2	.	CASRGGDADTQYF	TGTGCCAGCAGAGGGGGAGACGCAGATACGCAGTATTTT
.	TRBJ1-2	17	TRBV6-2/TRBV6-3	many	CASSTNVPTLRGRGYTF	TGTGCCAGCAGCACCAACGTACCGACCCTCCGGGGGCGCGGCTACACCTTC
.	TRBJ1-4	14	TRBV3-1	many	CASSQTRGREKLFF	TGTGCCAGCAGCCAGACCAGGGGAAGGGAAAAACTGTTTTTT
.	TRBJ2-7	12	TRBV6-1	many	CASMGGSYEQYF	TGTGCCAGCATGGGGGGTTCCTACGAGCAGTACTTC
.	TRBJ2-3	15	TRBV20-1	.	CSARDLQGGTDTQYF	TGCAGTGCTAGAGATCTACAGGGCGGCACAGATACGCAGTATTTT
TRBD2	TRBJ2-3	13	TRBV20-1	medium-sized	CSAGGASTDTQYF	TGCAGTGCCGGGGGGGCAAGCACAGATACGCAGTATTTT
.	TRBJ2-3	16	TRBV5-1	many	CASSRGADWSADTQYF	TGCGCCAGCAGCCGGGGGGCGGACTGGTCGGCAGATACGCAGTATTTT
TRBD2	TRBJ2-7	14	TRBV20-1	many	CSAEQLAGAYEQYF	TGCAGTGCTGAGCAACTAGCGGGAGCCTACGAGCAGTACTTC
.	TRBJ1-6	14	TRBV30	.	CAWTRGHDNSPLHF	TGTGCCTGGACAAGGGGACACGATAATTCACCCCTCCACTTT
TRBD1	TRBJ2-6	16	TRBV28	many	CASSSQGASGANVLTF	TGTGCCAGCAGTTCACAGGGGGCGTCTGGGGCCAACGTCCTGACTTTC
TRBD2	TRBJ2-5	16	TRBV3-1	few	CASSLGLVGTQETQYF	TGTGCCAGCAGCCTTGGACTAGTGGGAACTCAAGAGACCCAGTACTTC
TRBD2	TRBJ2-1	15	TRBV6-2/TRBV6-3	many	CASTRRAGVSNEQFF	TGTGCCAGCACTCGCCGAGCGGGGGTCTCCAATGAGCAGTTCTTC
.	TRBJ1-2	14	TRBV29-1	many	CSVRGQSGFGGYTF	TGCAGCGTACGCGGACAGTCCGGGTTTGGTGGCTACACCTTC
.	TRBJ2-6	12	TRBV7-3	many	CASSSTRGDLAF	TGTGCCAGCAGCTCCACGCGGGGAGACTTGGCTTTC
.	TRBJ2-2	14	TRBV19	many	CASSKGSYTGELFF	TGTGCCAGTAGTAAAGGCAGCTACACCGGGGAGCTGTTTTTT
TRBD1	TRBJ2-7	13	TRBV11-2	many	CASSYTGGLEQYF	TGTGCCAGCAGCTACACAGGGGGCCTAGAGCAGTACTTC
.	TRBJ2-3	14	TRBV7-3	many	CASSPGLSTDTQYF	TGTGCCAGCTCTCCGGGTCTAAGCACAGATACGCAGTATTTT